This TCR beta chain was observed in a study of a mutant IDH1 vaccine in newly diagnosed glioma. Study background: Previous care, which was radiotherapy, temozolomide, or both, most often involved both. Overall study findings and caveats: Among all patients, vaccine-induced immune responses occurred in roughly 95%. Changes to the top peripheral T cell clonotypes appeared unrelated to pseudoprogression.

V lost 0 bases, J lost 4 bases, and 7 bases stayed unmatched. CDR1 SGHNT and CDR2 YYREEE come from the germline V gene (reference sequence). The CDR3 is 16 residues long. This clone showed up just once. The antigen is not known. Produced via immunoSEQ multiplex PCR; TCRdb's table is partial and in-frame only. This sample has some 38,000 clones; around 78% occur once, and the top ten carry over 4.5%. Time point defined: week 5, during vaccination. What each vaccine dose contained was 300 ug of mutant IDH1 20-mer peptide, accompanied by topical imiquimod. The study enrolled donors with new WHO grade 3 or 4 IDH1-mutant, ATRX-lost astrocytomas.

The receptor was isolated from a man aged 40-50 years with glioma. Material: PBMCs, obtained from a glioma patient whose treatment included an IDH1 peptide vaccine. The chain recombines TRBV5-4 with TRBJ2-3; 8 bases are a match to TRBD1. The CDR3 reads CASSLEGDRLPDTQYF. The CDR3 bases are TGTGCCAGCAGCTTGGAAGGGGACAGGTTGCCAGATACGCAGTATTTT.